Below are 24 T cell receptor beta chains sequenced from a single sample in a study of blood T cell repertoires in COVID-19. Generated by immunoSEQ multiplex PCR, the TCRdb table keeps only in-frame clones and is missing some. The sample carries tens of thousands of clones, about 68% recorded once. Sequenced material: peripheral blood. These TCRs come from a man aged 45 to 65 with active or convalescent COVID-19.

V is TRBV18 and J is TRBJ1-6; 9 positions agree with TRBD1. The germline V gene encodes CDR1 KGHSH and CDR2 LQKENI. Germline trimming cut 3 bases from V and 7 bases from J; bases unmatched to any gene: 4. This CDR3 is built from 15 residues. The CDR3: CASSPRQGVNSPLHF. Here the CDR3 DNA reads TGTGCCAGCTCACCTCGACAGGGGGTAAATTCACCCCTCCACTTT.

This clone has only a few counts. The genes are TRBV19 and TRBJ1-6, with D possibly TRBD1 on 6 matching bases. CDR3 length equals 17 residues. Germline V gene lookup returns CDR1 LNHDA and CDR2 SQIVND (reference sequence). Trimming pared 4 bases from V and 0 bases from J, leaving 13 bases between. CDR3 residues: CASSTDSFRSYNSPLHF. CDR3 DNA: TGTGCCAGTAGTACGGACAGTTTCCGCTCCTATAATTCACCCCTCCACTTT.

The J gene is TRBJ2-3, the V gene TRBV3-1 (or the pseudogene TRBV3-2), with D maybe TRBD1 (5 bases). The CDR3 length is 15 residues. Per germline, CDR1 LGHDT and CDR2 YNNKEL (reference sequence). Trimming left V 0 bases short and J 4 bases short, with 11 bases between. CDR3 DNA sequence: TGTGCCAGCAGCCAAGAGTTGGGGCAGGCAGATACGCAGTATTTT. This codes for CASSQELGQADTQYF.

The chain couples TRBV4-3 to TRBJ1-5; D remains ambiguous. Trimming stripped 0 bases from V and 2 bases from J, with 11 bases between. CDR1 and CDR2 from the germline V gene are LGHNA and YSLEER. The CDR3 extends over 16 amino acids. The CDR3 coding sequence is TGCGCCAGCAGCCAAGATCTAGGCCAAGGCAATCAGCCCCAGCATTTT. Amino acid sequence: CASSQDLGQGNQPQHF.

The CDR3 DNA is TGTGCCAGCAGTACGGGACAGCTGAACACTGAAGCTTTCTTT. Translated, it gives CASSTGQLNTEAFF. The genes are TRBV6-2 or TRBV6-3 and TRBJ1-1; the match to TRBD1 covers 7 bases. The CDR3 is made up of 14 amino acids. Germline lookup yields CDR1 MNHEY and CDR2 SVGEGT. Unmatched junction bases numbered 3, after V lost 5 bases and J lost 0 bases.

V is TRBV4-2 and J is TRBJ2-2, with 7 nucleotides matching TRBD1. V shed 1 base and J 6 bases; nucleotides not matched to a gene: 5. Germline V gene sequence: CDR1 LGHNA, CDR2 YNFKEQ. The CDR3 extends over 15 amino acids. The CDR3 loop reads CASSQAGQGAGELFF. The DNA for the CDR3 is TGTGCCAGCAGCCAAGCGGGGCAGGGGGCCGGGGAGCTGTTTTTT.

V usage is TRBV5-1 and J usage is TRBJ2-5; D gene unclear. Trimming removed 1 base from V and 5 bases from J, with 12 bases in between. The CDR3 covers 14 residues. Germline V gives CDR1 SGHRS, CDR2 YFSETQ. In nucleotides, the CDR3 is TGCGCCAGCAGCTTGTCGGAGAATTGGGAGACCCAGTACTTC. Translating gives CASSLSENWETQYF.

The rearrangement joins TRBV4-1 to TRBJ1-2, with D possibly being TRBD1 (6 bases). Germline CDR1 is MGHRA and CDR2 is YSYEKL. V gave up 2 bases and J gave up 3 bases, with 16 bases separating them. CDR3 length: 16 residues. CDR3: CASSQFSGKGDYGYTF. The CDR3 region has the DNA TGCGCCAGCAGCCAATTTAGTGGGAAGGGGGACTATGGCTACACCTTC.

The chain combines TRBV4-1 with TRBJ1-4, with TRBD1 identical over 8 bases. Losses at the gene ends were 0 bases for V and 5 bases for J; bases not matched to a gene: 5. The CDR3 runs 16 residues. Germline V gives CDR1 MGHRA, CDR2 YSYEKL. CDR3 bases: TGCGCCAGCAGCCAAGATTCGGACAGGGTGAATGAAAAACTGTTTTTT. Translation: CASSQDSDRVNEKLFF.

The rearrangement links TRBV6-2 or TRBV6-3 to TRBJ2-2; a possible D gene is TRBD2 (6 bases). Trimming left V 2 bases short and J 4 bases short, with 14 bases between. CDR1 and CDR2 from the germline V gene are MNHEY and SVGEGT. This CDR3 has 16 amino acids. The CDR3 DNA is TGTGCCAGCAGTTACACCGGGGGAGTCGGCACCGGGGAGCTGTTTTTT. This translates into CASSYTGGVGTGELFF.

The V and J genes are TRBV7-2 and TRBJ2-3; D possibly corresponds to TRBD1 (5 bases). With 5 bases removed from V and 4 bases from J, the gap between germline ends came to 10 bases. CDR1 is SGHTA and CDR2 is FQGNSA in the germline V gene. The CDR3 totals 13 residues. CDR3 DNA: TGTGCCAGCAGCGACTGGGGCGCAGATACGCAGTATTTT. This sequence encodes CASSDWGADTQYF.

This clone was recorded a few times. The CDR3 protein is CASSLEAGVVYEQYF. The CDR3 coding sequence is TGCGCCAGCAGCTTGGAGGCAGGGGTTGTCTACGAGCAGTACTTC. The V and J genes are TRBV5-1 and TRBJ2-7, with D perhaps matching TRBD1 (6 bases). In germline, CDR1 is SGHRS, CDR2 YFSETQ. Between the trimmed V and J ends, which lost 0 bases and 3 bases, there was a span of 13 bases. CDR3 length equals 15 residues.

The CDR3: CASSQEDRRGGYTF. The CDR3 nucleotides are TGTGCCAGCAGCCAAGAGGACAGAAGGGGTGGCTACACCTTC. The genes are TRBV3-1 (or the pseudogene TRBV3-2) and TRBJ1-2; D may be TRBD1 (6 bases). V lost 0 bases and J 7 bases, leaving 12 bases between the germline ends. This CDR3 is built from 14 residues. CDR1 and CDR2 from the germline V gene are LGHDT and YNNKEL (reference sequence).

This rearrangement joins TRBV5-4 to TRBJ1-5; D call uncertain. Looked up from germline, CDR1 is SGHNT and CDR2 is YYREEE (reference sequence). V dropped 3 bases and J dropped 6 bases, with 10 bases sitting between them. The CDR3 consists of 13 residues. CDR3 bases: TGTGCCAGCAGCTCTCAGGTCGGTCAGCCCCAGCATTTT. Its protein is CASSSQVGQPQHF.

This chain uses TRBV11-2 with TRBJ2-1; 10 nucleotides agree with TRBD2. J was trimmed by 1 base and V by 4 bases; bases with no gene match: 4. Germline CDR1 is SGHAT and CDR2 is FQNNGV. This CDR3 has 16 amino acids. DNA of the CDR3: TGTGCCAGCAGCTCCGAGCGGGGGGGTTCCTACAATGAGCAGTTCTTC. Translating it yields CASSSERGGSYNEQFF.

The rearrangement uses TRBV19 and TRBJ2-1, with 9 bases that match TRBD2. Looked up from germline, CDR1 is LNHDA and CDR2 is SQIVND (reference sequence). The CDR3 is 16 amino acids. Trimming took 7 bases from V and 5 from J; bases not matched to a gene: 12. CDR3 region: CASKVSGGSLNNEQFF. As DNA, the CDR3 is TGTGCCAGTAAAGTTAGCGGGGGCTCCTTAAACAATGAGCAGTTCTTC. The whole variable domain, remainder taken from reference TRBV19 and TRBJ2-1, is DGGITQSPKYLFRKEGQNVTLSCEQNLNHDAMYWYRQDPGQGLRLIYYSQIVNDFQKGDIAEGYSVSREKKESFPLTVTSAQKNPTAFYLCASKVSGGSLNNEQFFGPGTRLTVL.

The rearrangement links TRBV6-5 to TRBJ1-4; tentatively, D is TRBD1 (6 bases). V was shortened by 4 bases and J by 7 bases, with 13 bases between the two germline ends. CDR1 is MNHEY and CDR2 is SVGAGI in the germline V gene. The CDR3 loop spans 14 amino acids. Written as DNA, the CDR3 is TGTGCCAGCAGTTTCCGGGACAAAAGTGAAAAACTGTTTTTT. Its protein product is CASSFRDKSEKLFF.

The chain carries TRBV5-4 and TRBJ2-3; TRBD2 agrees at 9 bases. The trim removed 5 bases at V and 2 bases at J, leaving 6 bases unmatched. Germline CDR1 and CDR2: SGHNT and YYREEE (reference sequence). This CDR3 has 15 residues. CDR3 loop: CASSYSGGPTDTQYF. CDR3 sequence (DNA): TGTGCCAGCAGTTATAGCGGGGGCCCCACAGATACGCAGTATTTT.

This clone has more than one count but fewer than ten. The V call is TRBV5-6, the J call TRBJ2-7, with TRBD1 identical over 9 bases. V dropped 4 bases and J dropped 3; count of bases not matched to a gene: 11. Per the germline V gene, CDR1 is SGHDT and CDR2 is YYEEEE. The CDR3 contains 16 residues. Written as DNA, the CDR3 is TGTGCCAGCAGCCCCGGACAGGGGCCTCGGGGCTACGAGCAGTACTTC. It translates to CASSPGQGPRGYEQYF.

This clone was seen a few times. The chain is built from TRBV7-9 and TRBJ2-6; possibly TRBD2 for D (5 bases). Germline V lookup: CDR1 SEHNR, CDR2 FQNEAQ (reference sequence). This CDR3 spans 16 amino acids. V was cut by 5 bases and J by 2 bases, with 13 bases left in between. The CDR3, as DNA: TGTGCCAGCAGCCCCACCCGGGGTACTGGGGCCAACGTCCTGACTTTC. Protein product: CASSPTRGTGANVLTF.

The chain has TRBV7-9 and TRBJ2-7; D may be TRBD2 (6 bases). From germline, CDR1 is SEHNR and CDR2 FQNEAQ (reference sequence). The V end was cut by 8 bases, the J end by 0 bases, with 11 bases between. This CDR3 is built from 13 residues. The CDR3 coding sequence is TGTGCCAGCTTGGGGGGTGCCTCCTACGAGCAGTACTTC. As protein: CASLGGASYEQYF.

This clone has at least ten counts. The chain joins TRBV10-3 to TRBJ2-2; D remains unclear. V was clipped by 0 bases and J by 9 bases, with 11 bases between them. The germline CDR1 and CDR2 sequences are ENHRY and SYGVKD. The CDR3 spans 14 residues. The CDR3 DNA sequence: TGTGCCATCAGTGAGTCGATTTTCGGGTGGGAGCTGTTTTTT. Protein: CAISESIFGWELFF.

This clone showed up just a few times. V usage is TRBV19 and J usage is TRBJ1-1; 7 positions agree with TRBD1. There are 16 residues in the CDR3. Germline V CDR1 and CDR2: LNHDA, SQIVND (reference sequence). J lost 4 bases, V lost 5 bases, and 13 bases had no gene match. For the CDR3, the DNA is TGTGCCAGTAGTCGCCGAAAACAGGGGAGCGGCACTGAAGCTTTCTTT. Its protein product is CASSRRKQGSGTEAFF.

In this sample, this clone turned up once. The rearrangement joins TRBV7-2 to TRBJ2-7, with D possibly being TRBD1 (6 bases). V was clipped by 5 bases and J by 4 bases, with 15 bases between them. Germline V lookup: CDR1 SGHTA, CDR2 FQGNSA. This CDR3 contains 14 residues. DNA for the CDR3: TGTGCCAGCAGCCCGGACAGCCACTTATACGAGCAGTACTTC. This codes for CASSPDSHLYEQYF.